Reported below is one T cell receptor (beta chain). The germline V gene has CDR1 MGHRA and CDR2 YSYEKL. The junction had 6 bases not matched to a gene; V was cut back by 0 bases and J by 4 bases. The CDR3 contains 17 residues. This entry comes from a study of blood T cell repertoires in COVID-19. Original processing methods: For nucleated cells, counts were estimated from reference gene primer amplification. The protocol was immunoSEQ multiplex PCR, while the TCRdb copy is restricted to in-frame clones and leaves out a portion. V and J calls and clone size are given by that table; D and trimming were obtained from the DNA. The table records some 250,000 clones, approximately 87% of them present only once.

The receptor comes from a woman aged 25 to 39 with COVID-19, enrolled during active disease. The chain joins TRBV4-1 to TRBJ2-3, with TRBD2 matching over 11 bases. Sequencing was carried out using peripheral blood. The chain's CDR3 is CASSQDPSGGPADTQYF. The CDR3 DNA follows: TGCGCCAGCAGCCAAGACCCTAGCGGGGGGCCCGCAGATACGCAGTATTTT.